The clone carrying this TCR beta chain appeared once. The antigen is not known. The germline CDR1 and CDR2 sequences are MNHEY and SVGAGI. CDR3 length equals 14 residues. Trimming took 5 bases from V and 7 from J; bases not matched to a gene: 7. This sample was included in a study of cytomegalovirus exposure and HLA in healthy donors. Study-wide context: Membership in the Caucasian-associated ancestry cluster was found for 75% to 85% of fewer than 450 genotyped donors.

Findings and caveats of the study: Earlier analysis yielded a pattern in which most TCR beta V segments were productive about 90% or about 30% of the time. A later analysis linked a missense variant in DCLRE1C to the trimming of TCR beta V and J genes.

Primers for the PCR totalled 60 Vbeta and 13 Jbeta. The repertoire was sequenced with immunoSEQ multiplex PCR; TCRdb's copy has only in-frame clones and lacks some. The table records around 170,000 clones, 75% to 85% of them present only once. This receptor was taken from a man between 18 and 35 years old in good health and CMV-seronegative. The chain couples TRBV6-5 to TRBJ1-4; 7 bases map to TRBD1. The sequenced sample consisted of PBMCs. CDR3 residues: CASSPGTEIEKLFF. CDR3 DNA sequence: TGTGCCAGCAGTCCCGGGACAGAAATTGAAAAACTGTTTTTT.